These 28 T cell receptor beta chains were sequenced from one sample in a study of T cell responses to AZD1222 COVID-19 vaccine (dated by TCRdb to the early 2020s). The library was built by means of the immunoSEQ multiplex PCR assay. Entries here come from immuneACCESS through TCRdb and include only in-frame sequences with V and J called. Some clones fail to appear in such tables; in the studies checked, an unresolved V gene covers under half of the shortfall, and the cause of the remainder is unknown. The sample table lists about 130,000 clones, 88% of them with a count of one. The top ten clones comprise roughly 4% of the sample. The sample's time point, from its label and the paper: baseline before first vaccination. Sequencing used peripheral blood, obtained on day 0 of AZD1222 vaccination. The receptor set was obtained from an adult in good health.

The chain joins TRBV24-1 to TRBJ1-2; no clear D gene. CDR3 length: 13 amino acids. The germline V gene encodes CDR1 KGHDR and CDR2 SFDVKD. V lost 5 bases and J lost 1, with 7 bases in between. CDR3 region: CATSVGVNYGYTF. The CDR3 nucleotides are TGTGCCACCAGTGTCGGAGTTAACTATGGCTACACCTTC.

The chain is built from TRBV5-5 and TRBJ1-4; maybe TRBD1 (5 bases). Per germline, CDR1 SGHKS and CDR2 YYEKEE (reference sequence). The CDR3 is 13 amino acids. The germline V and J ends were trimmed by 0 bases and 13 bases, with 13 bases remaining between them. The CDR3 sequence: CASSLGQGDGLFF. The CDR3 region has the DNA TGTGCCAGCAGCTTGGGGCAGGGAGATGGACTGTTTTTT. Based on the CDR3 plus reference TRBV5-5 and TRBJ1-4, the full variable domain is DAGVTQSPTHLIKTRGQQVTLRCSPISGHKSVSWYQQVLGQGPQFIFQYYEKEERGRGNFPDRFSARQFPNYSSELNVNALLLGDSALYLCASSLGQGDGLFFGSGTQLSVL.

This rearrangement joins TRBV5-6 to TRBJ1-2; D is unresolved. Germline-derived CDR1 and CDR2 are SGHDT and YYEEEE. The V end lost 0 bases, the J end lost 7 bases, and 19 bases lay between the germline ends. The CDR3 has 16 amino acids. CDR3 nucleotide sequence: TGTGCCAGCAGCTTGGGCCTTTATGGGTTGTTGCGTGGCTACACCTTC. Protein sequence: CASSLGLYGLLRGYTF. The full variable domain, in which reference TRBV5-6 and TRBJ1-2 provide the parts outside the CDR3, is DAGVTQSPTHLIKTRGQQVTLRCSPKSGHDTVSWYQQALGQGPQFIFQYYEEEERQRGNFPDRFSGHQFPNYSSELNVNALLLGDSALYLCASSLGLYGLLRGYTFGSGTRLTVV.

The chain links TRBV4-3 to TRBJ1-2; 8 bases agree with TRBD1. V trimming: 4 bases; J trimming: 6 bases; junction bases outside the gene matches: 7. Per the germline V gene, CDR1 is LGHNA and CDR2 is YSLEER. This CDR3 region has 14 residues. In nucleotides, the CDR3 is TGCGCCAGCAGCCGATCAGGGGGCCCCGATGGCTACACCTTC. Amino acids: CASSRSGGPDGYTF.

The rearrangement uses TRBV7-9 and TRBJ2-7; 14 nucleotides agree with TRBD2. CDR1 is SEHNR, CDR2 FQNEAQ, per germline (reference sequence). This CDR3 spans 15 amino acids. V lost 5 bases and J lost 5; bases outside the gene matches: 5. The CDR3 reads CASSRGLAGENEQYF. In DNA, the CDR3 is TGTGCCAGCAGCAGGGGACTAGCGGGAGAAAACGAGCAGTACTTC.

The chain couples TRBV27 to TRBJ2-5; D is unclear. Looked up from germline, CDR1 is MNHEY and CDR2 is SMNVEV (reference sequence). V shed 10 bases and J shed 1 base, with 1 base lying between them. There are 9 residues in the CDR3. The CDR3 here is CAIQETQYF. DNA of the CDR3: TGTGCCATCCAAGAGACCCAGTACTTC.

This clone was counted a few times. The sample carries other DNA sequences with the same CDR3. The CDR3 coding sequence is TGTGCCAGCAGTGACTCGGCTAGCGGGGGCACAGATACGCAGTATTTT. Translating gives CASSDSASGGTDTQYF. The chain has TRBV6-4 and TRBJ2-3, with 9 bases lining up with TRBD2. V shed 0 bases, J shed 1 base, and the junction held 2 bases outside the gene matches. Germline values: CDR1 MRHNA, CDR2 SNTAGT. The CDR3 consists of 16 residues.

The rearrangement joins TRBV4-1 to TRBJ2-1; 10 bases are shared with TRBD2. The CDR3 loop spans 16 amino acids. Trimming at V came to 0 bases and at J to 6 bases, leaving 5 bases not matched to a gene. Germline-derived CDR1 and CDR2 are MGHRA and YSYEKL. The CDR3 is CASSQEGASGSNEQFF. CDR3 nucleotide sequence: TGCGCCAGCAGCCAAGAAGGAGCTAGCGGGAGCAATGAGCAGTTCTTC.

The chain links TRBV12-5 to TRBJ1-6; TRBD1 might be the D (6 bases). The V gene lost 1 base and the J gene lost 7 bases, with 17 bases spanning the gap. CDR1 and CDR2 from the germline V gene are LGHNT and FRNRAP. CDR3 length: 17 residues. The CDR3 DNA sequence: TGTGCTAGTGGTTTGGCCCTCGGGGGGGCAAGGAATTCACCCCTCCACTTT. Amino acid sequence: CASGLALGGARNSPLHF.

This chain links TRBV5-1 with TRBJ2-3; 8 nucleotides agree with TRBD1. Germline V CDR1 and CDR2: SGHRS, YFSETQ. This CDR3 has 19 residues. Trimming removed 3 bases from V and 0 bases from J; junction bases left unmatched: 15. The CDR3: CASSSPDDRGHTSTDTQYF. In DNA, the CDR3 is TGCGCCAGCAGCTCCCCCGACGACAGGGGACACACTAGCACAGATACGCAGTATTTT.

The rearrangement uses TRBV28 and TRBJ2-5; maybe TRBD1 (6 bases). The CDR3 runs 15 residues. V was shortened by 6 bases and J by 2 bases, with 16 bases between the two germline ends. Germline values: CDR1 MDHEN, CDR2 SYDVKM. The CDR3 DNA sequence: TGTGCCAGCAGCGCCAGGGGCCCTTTACAAGAGACCCAGTACTTC. Its protein is CASSARGPLQETQYF.

This clone was seen once. V and J are TRBV13 and TRBJ2-5; D is tentatively TRBD1 or TRBD2 (5 bases each). The CDR3 consists of 14 residues. Trimming removed 5 bases at V and 2 bases at J, with 12 bases between. Germline CDR1 reads PRHDT; CDR2 reads FYEKMQ (reference sequence). CDR3 DNA sequence: TGTGCCAGCAGCAACCGGGGCGTGCAAGAGACCCAGTACTTC. Translating it yields CASSNRGVQETQYF.

The V and J genes are TRBV5-8 and TRBJ2-1; D might be TRBD1 (6 bases). The CDR3 totals 15 residues. CDR1 is SGHTS, CDR2 YDEGEE, per germline. The V end lost 3 bases, the J end lost 5 bases, and 15 bases lay between the germline ends. The CDR3 nucleotides are TGTGCCAGCAGCTACCGGACAGATAGAAACAATGAGCAGTTCTTC. Amino acids: CASSYRTDRNNEQFF.

This chain joins TRBV24-1 and TRBJ2-6; TRBD1 matches 7 bases. The CDR3 sequence is 16 residues long. Germline V gene lookup returns CDR1 KGHDR and CDR2 SFDVKD. After removal of 5 bases from V and 0 bases from J, the junction contained 3 bases not matched to a gene. The CDR3 coding sequence is TGTGCCACCAGTGGGGCAGGGGGCTCTGGGGCCAACGTCCTGACTTTC. Its protein is CATSGAGGSGANVLTF.

For the CDR3, the DNA is TGTGCCACCAGTGGGACAGGGCGTCCCGGGGAGCTGTTTTTT. Its protein is CATSGTGRPGELFF. The chain links TRBV24-1 to TRBJ2-2, with 8 bases identical to TRBD1. With 5 bases clipped from V and 6 bases from J, the junction kept 4 bases outside the gene matches. Looked up from germline, CDR1 is KGHDR and CDR2 is SFDVKD. The CDR3 loop spans 14 amino acids.

J is TRBJ2-7 and V is TRBV4-1, with TRBD1 as a possible D gene (6 bases). The CDR3 is 16 residues long. V dropped 4 bases and J dropped 0 bases, with 16 bases sitting between them. Germline V lookup: CDR1 MGHRA, CDR2 YSYEKL. The CDR3 sequence is CASSLGRTVSSYEQYF. The CDR3 DNA is TGCGCCAGCAGCCTCGGCCGGACAGTGAGCTCCTACGAGCAGTACTTC.

The chain links TRBV4-1 to TRBJ2-5; 9 bases map to TRBD2. Germline CDR1 and CDR2: MGHRA and YSYEKL. The CDR3 extends over 17 amino acids. With 0 bases clipped from V and 5 bases from J, the junction kept 10 bases outside the gene matches. The CDR3: CASSQDRASGKGETQYF. In DNA form, the CDR3 reads TGCGCCAGCAGCCAAGATCGGGCTAGCGGGAAGGGGGAGACCCAGTACTTC.

This clone was seen more than once but under ten times. The chain has TRBV11-2 and TRBJ2-5, with TRBD1 identical over 12 bases. Germline CDR1 and CDR2: SGHAT and FQNNGV. This CDR3 is built from 15 residues. Losses at the gene ends were 4 bases for V and 4 bases for J; bases not matched to a gene: 4. CDR3 bases: TGTGCCAGCAGCTACGGGACAGGGGGCGGAGAGACCCAGTACTTC. Translated, it gives CASSYGTGGGETQYF.

The V gene is TRBV7-3, the J gene TRBJ2-1; D gene uncertain. V gave up 4 bases and J gave up 9 bases, with 13 bases separating them. This CDR3 has 13 amino acids. The V gene's germline CDR1 is SGHTA and CDR2 FQGTGA. In DNA, the CDR3 is TGTGCCAGCAGCTCCGGGCCCAACGGTGAGCAGTTCTTC. Translating it yields CASSSGPNGEQFF.

The chain couples TRBV18 to TRBJ1-1; 9 positions agree with TRBD1. This CDR3 has 14 amino acids. The germline V gene has CDR1 KGHSH and CDR2 LQKENI. The J segment lost 0 bases and the V segment lost 6 bases, leaving 2 bases of the junction unmatched. The CDR3 is CASSGQGMNTEAFF. In nucleotides, the CDR3 is TGTGCCAGCTCTGGACAGGGGATGAACACTGAAGCTTTCTTT.

This clone was counted once. This rearrangement joins TRBV3-1 (or the pseudogene TRBV3-2) to TRBJ1-2; D not resolved. V lost 3 bases and J lost 6, with 14 bases in between. This CDR3 has 14 residues. Germline-derived CDR1 and CDR2 are LGHDT and YNNKEL (reference sequence). This CDR3 reads CASSQRTVLNGYTF. DNA of the CDR3: TGTGCCAGCAGCCAGCGGACGGTGTTGAATGGCTACACCTTC.

The V call is TRBV6-6, the J call TRBJ1-3; D not certain. The germline V gene encodes CDR1 MNHNY and CDR2 SVGAGI (reference sequence). The CDR3 extends over 11 amino acids. Between the trimmed V and J ends, which lost 7 bases and 4 bases, there was a span of 5 bases. Here the CDR3 DNA reads TGTGCCAGCAAAGGGGGAAACACCATATATTTT. It yields the protein CASKGGNTIYF.

The gene calls are TRBV3-1 (or the pseudogene TRBV3-2) and TRBJ1-2; D is uncertain. The CDR3 spans 19 residues. With 2 bases removed from V and 5 bases from J, the gap between germline ends came to 27 bases. Looked up from germline, CDR1 is LGHDT and CDR2 is YNNKEL (reference sequence). CDR3 DNA sequence: TGTGCCAGCAGCCAACGATGGGCTTTCGGGCTTGGTGGATGGTATGGCTACACCTTC. Amino acids: CASSQRWAFGLGGWYGYTF.

The V gene is TRBV3-1 (or the pseudogene TRBV3-2), the J gene TRBJ1-3; D not certain. The CDR3 runs 14 residues. Germline V gene lookup returns CDR1 LGHDT and CDR2 YNNKEL (reference sequence). Trimming cost V 5 bases and J 1 base, with 9 bases left between them. The CDR3 loop is CASSLFSSGNTIYF. Here the CDR3 DNA reads TGTGCCAGCAGCTTATTTTCGTCTGGAAACACCATATATTTT.

The rearrangement joins TRBV28 to TRBJ2-2; D unresolved. The length of the CDR3 is 14 residues. The ends were cut back, 9 bases at V and 2 bases at J, with 13 bases in the middle. Germline CDR1 reads MDHEN; CDR2 reads SYDVKM. CDR3 in DNA: TGTGCCAGTCTAAAGGGCCGTAACACCGGGGAGCTGTTTTTT. It translates to CASLKGRNTGELFF.

The chain links TRBV7-9 to TRBJ1-2; TRBD1 aligns across 12 bases. This CDR3 region has 16 residues. The V and J ends lost 4 bases and 4 bases, in that order; junction bases with no gene match: 7. Germline loops: CDR1 SEHNR, CDR2 FQNEAQ (reference sequence). CDR3 loop: CASSSSGTGGPYGYTF. The DNA for the CDR3 is TGTGCCAGCAGCTCCTCCGGGACAGGGGGCCCCTATGGCTACACCTTC.

This chain joins TRBV3-1 (or the pseudogene TRBV3-2) and TRBJ2-3, with 8 bases that match TRBD2. In germline, CDR1 is LGHDT, CDR2 YNNKEL (reference sequence). V gave up 0 bases and J gave up 0 bases; unmatched junction bases: 11. The CDR3 sequence is 19 residues long. The CDR3 protein is CASSQELASGRASTDTQYF. The CDR3 nucleotides are TGTGCCAGCAGCCAAGAGCTCGCTAGCGGGCGTGCTAGCACAGATACGCAGTATTTT.

The gene calls are TRBV4-1 and TRBJ2-3; TRBD1 aligns across 8 bases. This CDR3 region has 15 residues. The trim removed 4 bases at V and 0 bases at J, leaving 3 bases unmatched. Looked up from germline, CDR1 is MGHRA and CDR2 is YSYEKL. CDR3 region: CASSLWTGSTDTQYF. CDR3 sequence (DNA): TGCGCCAGCAGCCTCTGGACAGGGAGCACAGATACGCAGTATTTT.